The sequence of this T cell receptor (beta chain) was determined in a study of T cells expressing NK-cell markers. The CDR3 consists of 14 residues. From germline, CDR1 is SQVTM and CDR2 ANQGSEA. TCRdb reprocessed the 5' RACE reads, with one entry per CDR3 protein and no DNA. The sample's table shows 440,000 or so distinct CDR3 sequences. Whole-study findings and limits: Dominant NKG2C+ clonotypes made up roughly 1.0-7.0% of CD8+ T cells in 5 or 6 donors.

Points on this clonotype: Its antigen is undetermined.

The sample comprised blood T cells: a sorted CD56 or NKG2C T cell subset, CD4+ or CD8+ T cells, or bulk PBMC T cells (not recorded which). The receptor was derived from a woman aged 18-70 years in good health. The V call is TRBV29-1, the J call TRBJ2-2; absent DNA, TCRdb's TRBD1 call cannot be checked. CDR3 protein: CSVGGQGNTGELFF.